This T cell receptor (beta chain) stems from a study of OX40 agonist ivuxolimab in advanced cancers. Regarding this clone: The antigen remains undetermined.

Assay: immunoSEQ multiplex PCR; the TCRdb copy retains only in-frame clones and omits some. The sample carries 150,000 to 170,000 clones, 94% recorded once. The germline CDR1 and CDR2 sequences are SNHLY and FYNNEI. This CDR3 contains 13 residues. V was shortened by 4 bases and J by 3 bases, with 9 bases between the two germline ends. Findings of the study overall: Partial responders receiving 0.1-3.0 mg/kg showed among the lowest clonal expansion.

The gene calls are TRBV2 and TRBJ1-1; D might be TRBD1 (5 bases). Sequences were derived from CD4+ or CD8+ T cells sorted from blood, sampled in a trial of the OX40 agonist ivuxolimab. The TCR sequence derives from an adult with an advanced solid tumor such as melanoma, head and neck, liver or kidney cancer. The DNA for the CDR3 is TGTGCCAGCAGTGTTTGGGGGGACACTGAAGCTTTCTTT. Its translation: CASSVWGDTEAFF.